The 21 T cell receptor beta chains presented below share a single source sample, sequenced in a study of blood T cell repertoires in COVID-19. Only in-frame clones appear in the TCRdb table, and some are missing; sequencing was by immunoSEQ multiplex PCR. This sample yields approximately 300,000 clones, of which 65% to 90% are seen a single time; more than 9% belongs to the top ten. Source material: PBMCs or T cells enriched from blood (not recorded which). Receptors were obtained from a woman under 30 who had recovered from COVID-19.

The V and J genes are TRBV11-2 and TRBJ1-2, with 7 bases fitting TRBD1. This CDR3 contains 15 residues. The junction had 7 bases not matched to a gene; V was cut back by 1 base and J by 5 bases. Germline V gene lookup returns CDR1 SGHAT and CDR2 FQNNGV. The CDR3 DNA sequence: TGTGCCAGCAGCTTAGGTACAGGGGATTATTATGGCTACACCTTC. Translation: CASSLGTGDYYGYTF. Together with reference TRBV11-2 and TRBJ1-2, the CDR3 gives the full variable domain: EAGVAQSPRYKIIEKRQSVAFWCNPISGHATLYWYQQILGQGPKLLIQFQNNGVVDDSQLPKDRFSAERLKGVDSTLKIQPAKLEDSAVYLCASSLGTGDYYGYTFGSGTRLTVV.

The table lists this clone with a few counts. V gene TRBV10-2 combines with J gene TRBJ1-4, with D possibly TRBD1 on 5 matching bases. The CDR3 runs to 14 residues. V was shortened by 3 bases and J by 8 bases, with 13 bases between the two germline ends. The germline gives CDR1 WSHSY, CDR2 SAAADI. The CDR3 loop is CASSDNRRGEKLFF. CDR3 DNA: TGCGCCAGCAGTGATAACAGGCGGGGGGAAAAACTGTTTTTT.

This clone was counted a single time. The rearrangement links TRBV19 to TRBJ2-7; 7 bases map to TRBD1. The ends lost 8 bases at V and 0 bases at J; junction bases unmatched: 4. The CDR3 extends over 13 amino acids. CDR1 is LNHDA, CDR2 SQIVND, per germline (reference sequence). Here the CDR3 reads CASGWTGSYEQYF. The CDR3 nucleotides read TGTGCCAGTGGGTGGACAGGCTCCTACGAGCAGTACTTC.

In DNA form, the CDR3 reads TGTGCCAGCAGCACCGGTGGGGAGGATACGCAGTATTTT. It encodes CASSTGGEDTQYF. J is TRBJ2-3 and V is TRBV7-3; possible D gene TRBD2, 5 bases. Germline-derived CDR1 and CDR2 are SGHTA and FQGTGA. The V and J ends lost 5 bases and 6 bases respectively, with 12 bases between them. The CDR3 consists of 13 residues.

The chain has TRBV24-1 and TRBJ2-3, with D tentatively TRBD2 (6 bases). The V gene's germline CDR1 is KGHDR and CDR2 SFDVKD. The CDR3 length is 17 residues. V lost 3 bases and J lost 0, with 15 bases in between. The CDR3 region has the DNA TGTGCCACCAGTGATCCGAGCGGGCCCTCTAGCACAGATACGCAGTATTTT. It yields the protein CATSDPSGPSSTDTQYF.

This clone was observed once. The chain carries TRBV9 and TRBJ1-2; D gene uncertain. Germline CDR1 SGDLS, CDR2 YYNGEE. This CDR3 is built from 15 residues. V lost 3 bases and J lost 2, with 14 bases in between. The CDR3 reads CASSAQPGENYGYTF. The CDR3 nucleotides are TGTGCCAGCAGCGCACAACCCGGAGAAAACTATGGCTACACCTTC.

The J gene is TRBJ2-2, the V gene TRBV6-1; D perhaps matches TRBD2 (5 bases). Germline values: CDR1 MNHNS, CDR2 SASEGT. The CDR3 is made up of 15 amino acids. The V gene lost 2 bases and the J gene lost 0 bases, with 7 bases spanning the gap. The CDR3 loop reads CASSETRANTGELFF. CDR3 DNA sequence: TGTGCCAGCAGTGAAACGCGGGCGAACACCGGGGAGCTGTTTTTT.

The V call is TRBV6-5, the J call TRBJ1-4; 7 bases match TRBD1. The ends lost 7 bases at V and 8 bases at J; junction bases unmatched: 10. The CDR3 spans 14 residues. The germline V gene has CDR1 MNHEY and CDR2 SVGAGI. CDR3 nucleotide sequence: TGTGCCAGCACCCCCGGGACAGCCGAGGAAAAACTGTTTTTT. Its translation: CASTPGTAEEKLFF.

The chain combines TRBV5-5 with TRBJ1-3; possible D gene TRBD1, 6 bases. The V and J ends lost 3 bases and 0 bases respectively, with 16 bases between them. CDR1 SGHKS and CDR2 YYEKEE come from the germline V gene (reference sequence). The CDR3 extends over 17 amino acids. The CDR3 sequence: CASSSQPPRGSGNTIYF. DNA of the CDR3: TGTGCCAGCAGCTCTCAACCTCCCAGGGGCTCTGGAAACACCATATATTTT.

This clone was counted a few times. The chain couples TRBV15 to TRBJ2-2; the match to TRBD1 covers 11 bases. V lost 1 base, J lost 7 bases, and 5 bases stayed unmatched. Per the germline V gene, CDR1 is LNHNV and CDR2 is YYDKDF (reference sequence). The length of the CDR3 is 16 residues. CDR3 in DNA: TGTGCCACCAGCAGAGTTAGGACAGGGGGCGGCGGGGAGCTGTTTTTT. It yields the protein CATSRVRTGGGGELFF.

This clone appeared once. The gene calls are TRBV19 and TRBJ1-2; the match to TRBD1 covers 8 bases. Per germline, CDR1 LNHDA and CDR2 SQIVND (reference sequence). With 6 bases clipped from V and 1 base from J, the junction kept 7 bases outside the gene matches. The CDR3 covers 15 residues. The CDR3 sequence is CASRSGQALNYGYTF. CDR3 sequence (DNA): TGTGCCAGTAGATCGGGACAGGCCCTTAACTATGGCTACACCTTC. The full variable domain, with the rest looked up from reference TRBV19 and TRBJ1-2, is DGGITQSPKYLFRKEGQNVTLSCEQNLNHDAMYWYRQDPGQGLRLIYYSQIVNDFQKGDIAEGYSVSREKKESFPLTVTSAQKNPTAFYLCASRSGQALNYGYTFGSGTRLTVV.

The CDR3 nucleotides are TGTGCCAGCAGTTACTTGATAGCGACCTCCTACAATGAGCAGTTCTTC. It specifies CASSYLIATSYNEQFF. The V call is TRBV6-5, the J call TRBJ2-1; a possible D gene is TRBD2 (5 bases). CDR1 MNHEY and CDR2 SVGAGI come from the germline V gene. The V end was cut by 1 base, the J end by 0 bases, with 10 bases between. This CDR3 is 16 amino acids long.

The table lists this clone with a few counts. The genes are TRBV27 and TRBJ1-6; 7 nucleotides line up with TRBD1. CDR1 and CDR2 (germline): MNHEY, SMNVEV (reference sequence). CDR3 size: 13 residues. With 8 bases clipped from V and 6 bases from J, the junction kept 4 bases outside the gene matches. The CDR3 loop is CASGGTVNSPLHF. DNA of the CDR3: TGTGCCAGCGGGGGGACAGTTAATTCACCCCTCCACTTT.

The gene calls are TRBV19 and TRBJ2-2, with a tentative D call TRBD2 (5 bases). The V gene lost 0 bases and the J gene lost 6 bases, with 8 bases spanning the gap. The CDR3 totals 14 residues. Germline CDR1 LNHDA, CDR2 SQIVND (reference sequence). The DNA of the CDR3 is TGTGCCAGTAGTATAGATCGGGAAGCCGGGGAGCTGTTTTTT. It is translated as CASSIDREAGELFF.

The chain employs TRBV10-1 and TRBJ1-1; 9 nucleotides align to TRBD1. V trimming: 6 bases; J trimming: 3 bases; junction bases outside the gene matches: 8. The V gene's germline CDR1 is WNHNN and CDR2 SYGVQD (reference sequence). CDR3 length: 15 residues. Written as DNA, the CDR3 is TGCGCCAGCAGCACTTACAGGGGGCGAGACACTGAAGCTTTCTTT. It translates to CASSTYRGRDTEAFF.

This clone appeared a few times. V and J are TRBV14 and TRBJ1-2; possibly TRBD1 for D (5 bases). Looked up from germline, CDR1 is SGHDN and CDR2 is FVKESK. V dropped 0 bases and J dropped 12 bases, with 11 bases sitting between them. This CDR3 has 12 residues. The DNA for the CDR3 is TGTGCCAGCAGCCAAGATTGGGGCTTTCACACCTTC. This encodes CASSQDWGFHTF.

The DNA of the CDR3 is TGTGCCAGTAGTCATCAAGCGGACACCGGGGAGCTGTTTTTT. Its translation: CASSHQADTGELFF. The rearrangement links TRBV19 to TRBJ2-2; D possibly corresponds to TRBD2 (5 bases). Between the trimmed V and J ends, which lost 5 bases and 3 bases, there was a span of 10 bases. This CDR3 is built from 14 residues. Per germline, CDR1 LNHDA and CDR2 SQIVND (reference sequence).

The CDR3: CASSPESWRGAYNEQFF. CDR3 nucleotides: TGTGCCAGCAGCCCCGAATCTTGGAGGGGCGCGTACAATGAGCAGTTCTTC. This chain connects TRBV7-6 to TRBJ2-1; D may be TRBD2 (6 bases). Germline lookup yields CDR1 SGHVS and CDR2 FNYEAQ. V lost 5 bases, J lost 4 bases, and 21 bases lay in between. The CDR3 spans 17 residues.

The chain carries TRBV5-4 and TRBJ2-1; 9 positions agree with TRBD2. CDR1 is SGHNT and CDR2 is YYREEE in the germline V gene (reference sequence). The junction had 11 bases not matched to a gene; V was cut back by 4 bases and J by 0 bases. The CDR3 covers 18 residues. DNA of the CDR3: TGTGCCAGCAGCCCGGGGGGTCTAGCGGGGAGCTCCTACAATGAGCAGTTCTTC. Its translation is CASSPGGLAGSSYNEQFF.

J is TRBJ1-1 and V is TRBV27, with TRBD1 matching 12 bases. Germline V gene data show CDR1 as MNHEY and CDR2 as SMNVEV (reference sequence). V was pared by 4 bases and J by 7 bases, with 4 bases of the junction left unmatched. The CDR3 totals 14 residues. The CDR3 protein is CASSSGQGAIEAFF. As DNA, the CDR3 is TGTGCCAGCAGTTCGGGACAGGGGGCGATTGAAGCTTTCTTT.

This chain uses TRBV25-1 with TRBJ1-4; no clear D. V was clipped by 2 bases and J by 5 bases, with 12 bases between them. The CDR3 consists of 15 residues. The germline CDR1 and CDR2 sequences are MGHDK and SYGVNS. The CDR3 bases are TGTGCCAGCAGTGAAGGTGTCCGGAGGAATGAAAAACTGTTTTTT. This gives the protein CASSEGVRRNEKLFF. Based on the CDR3 plus reference TRBV25-1 and TRBJ1-4, the full variable domain is EADIYQTPRYLVIGTGKKITLECSQTMGHDKMYWYQQDPGMELHLIHYSYGVNSTEKGDLSSESTVSRIRTEHFPLTLESARPSHTSQYLCASSEGVRRNEKLFFGSGTQLSVL.